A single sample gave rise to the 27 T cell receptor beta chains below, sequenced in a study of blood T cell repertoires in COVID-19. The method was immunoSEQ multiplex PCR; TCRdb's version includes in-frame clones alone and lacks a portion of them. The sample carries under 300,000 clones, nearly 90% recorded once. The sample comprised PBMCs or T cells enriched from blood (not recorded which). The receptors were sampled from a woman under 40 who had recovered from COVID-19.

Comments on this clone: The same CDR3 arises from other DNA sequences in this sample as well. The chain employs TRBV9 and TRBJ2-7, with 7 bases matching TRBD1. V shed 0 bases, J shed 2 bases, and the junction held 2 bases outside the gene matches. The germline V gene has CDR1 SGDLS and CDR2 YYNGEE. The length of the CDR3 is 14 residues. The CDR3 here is CASSVAGGPYEQYF. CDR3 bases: TGTGCCAGCAGCGTAGCAGGGGGTCCCTACGAGCAGTACTTC.

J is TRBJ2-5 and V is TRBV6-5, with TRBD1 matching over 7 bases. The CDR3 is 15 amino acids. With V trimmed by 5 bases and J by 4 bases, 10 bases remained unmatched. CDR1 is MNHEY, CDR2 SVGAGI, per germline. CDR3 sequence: CASSTYRDRRETQYF. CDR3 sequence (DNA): TGTGCCAGCAGTACGTACCGGGACAGAAGAGAGACCCAGTACTTC.

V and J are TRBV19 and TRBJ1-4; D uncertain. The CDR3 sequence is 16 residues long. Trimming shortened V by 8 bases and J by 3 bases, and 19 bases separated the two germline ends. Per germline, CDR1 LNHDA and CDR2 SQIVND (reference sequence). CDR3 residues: CASSHSRRVPNEKLFF. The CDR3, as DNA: TGTGCCAGTTCCCATTCTAGGAGGGTACCTAATGAAAAACTGTTTTTT.

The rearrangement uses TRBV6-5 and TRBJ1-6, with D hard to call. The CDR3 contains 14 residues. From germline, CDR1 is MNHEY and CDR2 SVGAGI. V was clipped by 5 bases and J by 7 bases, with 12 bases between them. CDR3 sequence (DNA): TGTGCCAGCAGTCCTCGGGTATGGAATTCACCCCTCCACTTT. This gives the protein CASSPRVWNSPLHF.

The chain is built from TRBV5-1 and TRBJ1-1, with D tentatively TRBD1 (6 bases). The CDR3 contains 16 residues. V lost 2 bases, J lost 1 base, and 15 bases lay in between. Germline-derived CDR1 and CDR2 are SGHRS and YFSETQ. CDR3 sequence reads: CASSFSPQGQNTEAFF. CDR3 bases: TGCGCCAGCAGCTTTTCCCCACAGGGTCAGAACACTGAAGCTTTCTTT.

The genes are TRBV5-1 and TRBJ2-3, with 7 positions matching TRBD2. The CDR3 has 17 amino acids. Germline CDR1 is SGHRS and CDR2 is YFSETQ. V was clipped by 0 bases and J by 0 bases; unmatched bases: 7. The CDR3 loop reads CASSLVGLADSTDTQYF. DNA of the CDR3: TGCGCCAGCAGCTTGGTGGGGCTAGCGGATAGCACAGATACGCAGTATTTT.

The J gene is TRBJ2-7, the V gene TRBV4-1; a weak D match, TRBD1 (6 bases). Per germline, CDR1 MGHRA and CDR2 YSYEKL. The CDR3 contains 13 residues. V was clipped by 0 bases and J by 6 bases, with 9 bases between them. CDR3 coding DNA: TGCGCCAGCAGCCAAGAACAGGGCACCGAGCAGTACTTC. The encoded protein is CASSQEQGTEQYF.

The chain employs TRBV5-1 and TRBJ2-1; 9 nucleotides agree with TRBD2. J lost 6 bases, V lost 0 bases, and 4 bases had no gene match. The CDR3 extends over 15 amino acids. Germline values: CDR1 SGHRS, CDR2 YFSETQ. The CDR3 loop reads CASSLGLADSNEQFF. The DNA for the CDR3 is TGCGCCAGCAGCTTGGGACTAGCGGATAGCAATGAGCAGTTCTTC.

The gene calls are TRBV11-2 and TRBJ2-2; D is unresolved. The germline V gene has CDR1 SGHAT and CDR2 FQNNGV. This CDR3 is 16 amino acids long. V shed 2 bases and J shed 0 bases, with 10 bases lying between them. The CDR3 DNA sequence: TGTGCCAGCAGCTTACCCGTTGCGGCGAACACCGGGGAGCTGTTTTTT. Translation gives CASSLPVAANTGELFF. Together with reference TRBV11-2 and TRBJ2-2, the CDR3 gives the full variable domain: EAGVAQSPRYKIIEKRQSVAFWCNPISGHATLYWYQQILGQGPKLLIQFQNNGVVDDSQLPKDRFSAERLKGVDSTLKIQPAKLEDSAVYLCASSLPVAANTGELFFGEGSRLTVL.

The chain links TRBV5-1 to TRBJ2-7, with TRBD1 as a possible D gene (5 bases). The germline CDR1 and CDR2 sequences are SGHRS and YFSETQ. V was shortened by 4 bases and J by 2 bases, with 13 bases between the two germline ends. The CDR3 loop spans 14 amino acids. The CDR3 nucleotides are TGCGCCAGCAGCCCCAGGGCGGCCCCCTACGAGCAGTACTTC. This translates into CASSPRAAPYEQYF.

CDR3 DNA: TGTGCCAGCAGCTTGGCGTGGTTCTGGGAGAGCTCTGGAAACACCATATATTTT. This encodes CASSLAWFWESSGNTIYF. The chain has TRBV5-6 and TRBJ1-3, with D hard to call. The germline V gene has CDR1 SGHDT and CDR2 YYEEEE. CDR3 length equals 18 residues. The germline V and J ends were trimmed by 0 bases and 0 bases, with 16 bases remaining between them. The variable domain in full, with the rest retrieved from reference TRBV5-6 and TRBJ1-3, is DAGVTQSPTHLIKTRGQQVTLRCSPKSGHDTVSWYQQALGQGPQFIFQYYEEEERQRGNFPDRFSGHQFPNYSSELNVNALLLGDSALYLCASSLAWFWESSGNTIYFGEGSWLTVV.

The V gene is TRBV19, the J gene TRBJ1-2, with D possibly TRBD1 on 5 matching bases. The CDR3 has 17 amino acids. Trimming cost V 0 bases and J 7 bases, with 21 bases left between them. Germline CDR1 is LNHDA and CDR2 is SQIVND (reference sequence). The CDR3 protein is CASSIDLESEGPGGYTF. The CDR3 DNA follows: TGTGCCAGTAGTATAGATTTGGAGTCGGAGGGGCCTGGTGGCTACACCTTC.

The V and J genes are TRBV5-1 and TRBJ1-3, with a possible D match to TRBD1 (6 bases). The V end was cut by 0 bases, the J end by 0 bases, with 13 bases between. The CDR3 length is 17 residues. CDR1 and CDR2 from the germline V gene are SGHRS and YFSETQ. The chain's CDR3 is CASSLEAGAHSGNTIYF. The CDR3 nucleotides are TGCGCCAGCAGCTTGGAGGCAGGGGCCCACTCTGGAAACACCATATATTTT. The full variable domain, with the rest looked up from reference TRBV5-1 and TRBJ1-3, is KAGVTQTPRYLIKTRGQQVTLSCSPISGHRSVSWYQQTPGQGLQFLFEYFSETQRNKGNFPGRFSGRQFSNSRSEMNVSTLELGDSALYLCASSLEAGAHSGNTIYFGEGSWLTVV.

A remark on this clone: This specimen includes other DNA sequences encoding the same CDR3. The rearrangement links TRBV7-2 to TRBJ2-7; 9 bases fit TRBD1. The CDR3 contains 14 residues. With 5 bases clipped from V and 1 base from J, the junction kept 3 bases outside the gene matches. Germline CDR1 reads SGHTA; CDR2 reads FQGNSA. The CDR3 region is CASSRDRASYEQYF. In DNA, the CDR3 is TGTGCCAGCAGCCGGGACAGGGCATCCTACGAGCAGTACTTC.

CDR3 bases: TGTGCCAGCAGCTCTGGGGGGGGAGTAACCTATGGCTACACCTTC. Residues: CASSSGGGVTYGYTF. This chain connects TRBV7-6 to TRBJ1-2, with D possibly matching TRBD1 (5 bases). Germline assignment: CDR1 SGHVS and CDR2 FNYEAQ. CDR3 length equals 15 residues. The ends were cut back, 4 bases at V and 4 bases at J, with 16 bases in the middle.

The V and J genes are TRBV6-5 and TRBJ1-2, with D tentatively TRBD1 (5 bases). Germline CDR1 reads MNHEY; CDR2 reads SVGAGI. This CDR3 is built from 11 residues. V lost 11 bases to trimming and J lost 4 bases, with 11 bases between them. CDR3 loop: CAGRDGYGYTF. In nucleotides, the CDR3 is TGTGCCGGGAGGGACGGCTATGGCTACACCTTC.

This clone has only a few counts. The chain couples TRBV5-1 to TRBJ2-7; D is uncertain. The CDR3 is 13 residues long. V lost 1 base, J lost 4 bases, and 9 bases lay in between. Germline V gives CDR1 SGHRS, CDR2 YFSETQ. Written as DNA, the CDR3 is TGCGCCAGCAGCTTGATAACAGCTTACGAGCAGTACTTC. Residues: CASSLITAYEQYF. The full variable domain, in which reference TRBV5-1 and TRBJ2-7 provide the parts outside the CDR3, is KAGVTQTPRYLIKTRGQQVTLSCSPISGHRSVSWYQQTPGQGLQFLFEYFSETQRNKGNFPGRFSGRQFSNSRSEMNVSTLELGDSALYLCASSLITAYEQYFGPGTRLTVT.

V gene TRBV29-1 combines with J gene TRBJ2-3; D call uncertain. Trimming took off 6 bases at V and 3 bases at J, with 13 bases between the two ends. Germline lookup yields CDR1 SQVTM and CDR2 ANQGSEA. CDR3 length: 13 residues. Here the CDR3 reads CSVIGRGTDTQYF. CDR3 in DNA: TGCAGCGTAATTGGCCGCGGTACAGATACGCAGTATTTT.

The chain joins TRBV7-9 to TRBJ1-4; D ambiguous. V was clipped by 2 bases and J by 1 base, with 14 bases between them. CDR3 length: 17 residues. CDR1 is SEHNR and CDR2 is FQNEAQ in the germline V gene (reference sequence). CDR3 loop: CASSLMVKGGTNEKLFF. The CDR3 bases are TGTGCCAGCAGCTTAATGGTCAAAGGAGGAACTAATGAAAAACTGTTTTTT.

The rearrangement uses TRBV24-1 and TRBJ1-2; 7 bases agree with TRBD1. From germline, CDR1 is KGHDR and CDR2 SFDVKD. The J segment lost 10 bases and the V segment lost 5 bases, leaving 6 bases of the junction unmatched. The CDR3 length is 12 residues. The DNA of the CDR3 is TGTGCCACCAGTGCAGGGGGGCTAGACTACACCTTC. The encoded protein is CATSAGGLDYTF.

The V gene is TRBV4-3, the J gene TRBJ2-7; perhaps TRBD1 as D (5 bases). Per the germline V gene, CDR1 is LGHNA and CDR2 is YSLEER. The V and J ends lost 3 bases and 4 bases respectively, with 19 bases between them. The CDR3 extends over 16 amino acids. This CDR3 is CASSQGLSAGQYEQYF. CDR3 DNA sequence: TGCGCCAGCAGCCAGGGGCTATCCGCAGGTCAATACGAGCAGTACTTC.

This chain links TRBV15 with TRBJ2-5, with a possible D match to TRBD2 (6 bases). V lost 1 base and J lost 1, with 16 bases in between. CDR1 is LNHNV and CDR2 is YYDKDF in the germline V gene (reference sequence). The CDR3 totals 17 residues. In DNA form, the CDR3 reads TGTGCCACCAGCAGAGGGGGGGTCCGACGGGGCCAAGAGACCCAGTACTTC. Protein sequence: CATSRGGVRRGQETQYF. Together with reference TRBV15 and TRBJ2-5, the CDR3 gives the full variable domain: DAMVIQNPRYQVTQFGKPVTLSCSQTLNHNVMYWYQQKSSQAPKLLFHYYDKDFNNEADTPDNFQSRRPNTSFCFLDIRSPGLGDTAMYLCATSRGGVRRGQETQYFGPGTRLLVL.

The CDR3 DNA follows: TGCAGCGTTGCGGGCCCCGGGGGAGAGACCCAGTACTTC. Translation gives CSVAGPGGETQYF. The rearrangement joins TRBV29-1 to TRBJ2-5; tentatively, D is TRBD2 (6 bases). The germline V gene encodes CDR1 SQVTM and CDR2 ANQGSEA. V lost 4 bases and J 4 bases, leaving 13 bases between the germline ends. The CDR3 runs to 13 residues.

The DNA for the CDR3 is TGTGCCAGCAAACGGACGGGAGTGTTCTTCGATGCAGATACGCAGTATTTT. This encodes CASKRTGVFFDADTQYF. The rearrangement uses TRBV28 and TRBJ2-3, with a tentative D call TRBD2 (6 bases). Germline V gene data show CDR1 as MDHEN and CDR2 as SYDVKM. This CDR3 comprises 17 residues. V lost 7 bases, J lost 4 bases, and 24 bases lay in between.

The CDR3 reads CATSRGTGYEQYF. The CDR3, as DNA: TGTGCCACCAGCAGAGGGACAGGGTACGAGCAGTACTTC. The chain uses TRBV15 and TRBJ2-7; 8 positions match TRBD1. Germline V gene sequence: CDR1 LNHNV, CDR2 YYDKDF (reference sequence). CDR3 length equals 13 residues. Losses at the gene ends were 1 base for V and 4 bases for J; bases not matched to a gene: 0.

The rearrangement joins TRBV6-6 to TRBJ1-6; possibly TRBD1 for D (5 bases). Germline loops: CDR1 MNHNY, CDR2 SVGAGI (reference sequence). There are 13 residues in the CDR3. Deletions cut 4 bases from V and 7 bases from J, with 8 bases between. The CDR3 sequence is CASSSSGNSPLHF. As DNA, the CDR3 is TGTGCCAGCAGTTCTTCAGGGAATTCACCCCTCCACTTT.

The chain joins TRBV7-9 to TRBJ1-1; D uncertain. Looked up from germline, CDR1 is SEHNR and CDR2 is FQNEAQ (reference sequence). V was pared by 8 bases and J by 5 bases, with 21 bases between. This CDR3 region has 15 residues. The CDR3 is CASHWAAGVKTEAFF. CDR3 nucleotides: TGTGCCAGCCATTGGGCGGCCGGGGTTAAAACTGAAGCTTTCTTT.